The rows below give T cell receptor beta chains drawn from one sample of a study of T cells in Graves' hyperthyroidism and ophthalmopathy. TCRdb reanalysed the multiplex PCR reads using MiXCR and keeps one entry per CDR3 protein. The sample consists of some 620,000 distinct CDR3 sequences, 15% to 20% of them appearing once. The sequenced sample consisted of blood. All receptors come from a woman younger than 45 with Graves' hyperthyroidism. Both conserved end residues are part of each CDR3. The D gene is left open where the match is weak. Part of the rows lack a size; the others show once, few, many or a class for expanded clones.

clone size,J gene,V gene,D gene,CDR3 DNA,CDR3 protein
.,TRBJ2-2,TRBV6-1,TRBD1,TGTGCCAGCAGATCAGACAGGGCCGGGGAGCTGTTTTTT,CASRSDRAGELFF
many,TRBJ2-1,TRBV19,TRBD2,TGTGCCAGTAGTATATGGCGGGAGCTTCCCAATGAGCAGTTCTTC,CASSIWRELPNEQFF
few,TRBJ1-1,TRBV28,TRBD1,TGTGCCAGCAGTTTCCCCCCCGCGACAGGGGGGAACACTGAAGCTTTCTTT,CASSFPPATGGNTEAFF
.,TRBJ2-7,TRBV11-2,.,TGTGCCAGCAGCTTCCGGGACAAGCCCTACGAGCAGTACTTC,CASSFRDKPYEQYF
many,TRBJ2-6,TRBV12-3/TRBV12-4,TRBD2,TGTGCCAGCAGTCGTCGGACTAGCGGGGGTGTCTCTGGGGCCAACGTCCTGACTTTC,CASSRRTSGGVSGANVLTF
many,TRBJ2-7,TRBV2,.,TGTGCCAGCAGGCAGGGGGGCTACGAGCAGTACTTC,CASRQGGYEQYF
.,TRBJ2-1,TRBV28,TRBD1,TGTGCCAGCAGTACCCCCGGGACAGAGTACAATGAGCAGTTCTTC,CASSTPGTEYNEQFF
many,TRBJ2-1,TRBV2,.,TGTGCCAGCAGTGACGGGACTGAGCAGTTCTTC,CASSDGTEQFF
many,TRBJ2-4,TRBV12-3/TRBV12-4,.,TGTGCCAGCAGTGTCCCGGGACTCACAGTGAACATTCAGTACTTC,CASSVPGLTVNIQYF
.,TRBJ2-1,TRBV7-9,.,TGTGCCAGCGGCGCGACTGCCAACAATGAGCAGTTCTTC,CASGATANNEQFF
many,TRBJ2-5,TRBV29-1,.,TGCAGCGTTGAAGTAACCCAGGGGGAGACCCAGTACTTC,CSVEVTQGETQYF
many,TRBJ2-5,TRBV20-1,.,TGCAGTGCTAGAGATCCAGGGAAGTACCAAGAGACCCAGTACTTC,CSARDPGKYQETQYF
many,TRBJ2-5,TRBV6-5,.,TGTGCCAGCAGTTCCTCCTTGACCCAGTACTTC,CASSSSLTQYF
many,TRBJ2-5,TRBV3-1,.,TGTGCCAGCAGCCAAGGAGTTGTGAGGGTTGTATACTTC,CASSQGVVRVVYF
medium-sized,TRBJ2-5,TRBV11-2,.,TGTGCCAGCAGCTTAGGGGAGACCCAGTACTTC,CASSLGETQYF
many,TRBJ2-7,TRBV6-5,.,TGTGCCAGCAGTTACAAATACGTCAGCGAGCAGTACTTC,CASSYKYVSEQYF
many,TRBJ2-7,TRBV6-6,.,TGTGCCAGCAGTTACCCCAGACAAGAGCAGTACTTC,CASSYPRQEQYF
.,TRBJ1-2,TRBV4-1,.,TGCGCCAGCAGCCAATCGGGGGTCTATGGCTACACCTTC,CASSQSGVYGYTF
many,TRBJ2-1,TRBV27,TRBD1,TGTGCCAGCAGTTACACAGGGGTCAATGAGCAGTTCTTC,CASSYTGVNEQFF
many,TRBJ2-7,TRBV2,.,TGTGCCAGCAGTAGATACAGCGGGCAAACTTCCTACGAGCAGTACTTC,CASSRYSGQTSYEQYF
few,TRBJ2-1,TRBV9,.,TGTGCCAGCAGCGTAGACGGAACCAGTCACAATGAGCAGTTCTTC,CASSVDGTSHNEQFF
.,TRBJ2-7,TRBV20-1,TRBD2,TGCAGTGCCGGGGCCCGACTAGCGGGAGCTTATAGCGAGCAGTACTTC,CSAGARLAGAYSEQYF
.,TRBJ2-7,TRBV12-3/TRBV12-4,.,TGTGCCAGCAGTCTGGGGGTATACGAGAAAGCTATGTACGAGCAGTACTTC,CASSLGVYEKAMYEQYF
few,TRBJ2-7,TRBV29-1,.,TGCAGCGTTGAAGATCCCATGGCAGTGCTACCCTACGAGCAGTACTTC,CSVEDPMAVLPYEQYF
many,TRBJ2-7,TRBV28,TRBD1,TGTGCCAGCAGCCCTGCGGGCCCGACAGGGGAGCACTACGAGCAGTACTTC,CASSPAGPTGEHYEQYF
few,TRBJ2-5,TRBV5-6,.,TGTGCCAGCAGGATGAGGGTCCCCGCACAAGAGACCCAGTACTTC,CASRMRVPAQETQYF
many,TRBJ1-5,TRBV2,.,TGTGCCAGCAGTGAGGGGCCAGATAGCAATCAGCCCCAGCATTTT,CASSEGPDSNQPQHF